A selection of T cell receptor beta chains follows, all from one sample in a study of blood T cell repertoires in COVID-19. Measured with immunoSEQ multiplex PCR; TCRdb has only the in-frame clones, and not every one. Of roughly 200,000 clones listed, 85% to 90% are singletons. Sequencing was carried out using peripheral blood. These receptors all come from a man aged 50-59 years with acute or convalescent COVID-19. Both conserved end residues are part of each CDR3. Part of the rows lack a size; the others show once, few, many or a class for expanded clones.

TRBV18	.	TRBJ1-1	CASSPGQGTEAFF
TRBV5-1	.	TRBJ2-3	CASSLATAVTDTQYF
TRBV25-1	medium-sized	TRBJ2-1	CASSGTSTYNEQFF
TRBV10-3	.	TRBJ2-4	CAISDHSLRGTKNIQYF
TRBV28	.	TRBJ2-1	CASSLLAGGVSDEQFF
TRBV4-3	.	TRBJ1-2	CASSQDLGRGDYGYTF
TRBV30	.	TRBJ2-1	CAWGKDYNNEQFF
TRBV7-8	.	TRBJ1-1	CASSLDWTGRGEAFF
TRBV4-1	.	TRBJ1-2	CASSGDRDLNYGYTF
TRBV6-4	few	TRBJ1-6	CASSRQGGSPLHF
TRBV7-9	once	TRBJ2-6	CASSSPRTGEANVLTF
TRBV5-1	once	TRBJ2-1	CASRLGRTSGSSYNEQFF
TRBV4-2	.	TRBJ2-2	CASSQDPLRNTGELFF
TRBV6-5	.	TRBJ2-1	CASSSDRDNEQFF
TRBV5-1	.	TRBJ2-6	CASRQTQGTGANVLTF
TRBV7-2	.	TRBJ1-2	CASSRGSGYGYTF
TRBV6-5	.	TRBJ2-2	CASSYLQSTGELFF
TRBV6-5	.	TRBJ1-2	CASSSPGGNNYGYTF
TRBV29-1	.	TRBJ2-5	CSASRGTGTETQYF
TRBV28	once	TRBJ2-5	CASSLGGVRETQYF
TRBV19	once	TRBJ2-2	CASSIVHRGTGELFF
TRBV19	.	TRBJ1-5	CASTPGQADQPQHF
TRBV7-2	.	TRBJ1-3	CASSLGQGNTIYF
TRBV7-2	.	TRBJ1-6	CASSPRDRDTSPLHF
TRBV4-2	.	TRBJ2-2	CASSQPTLNTGELFF
TRBV6-5	.	TRBJ1-5	CASSPFRGNQPQHF
TRBV3-1/TRBV3-2	.	TRBJ2-1	CASSQAPSGRGFEQFF
TRBV6-1	.	TRBJ2-3	CASSDGVGGLDTQYF
TRBV9	once	TRBJ2-3	CASSAGQLLTDTQYF
TRBV4-2	.	TRBJ1-1	CASSQDPIGRGLTYTEAFF
TRBV2	once	TRBJ1-2	CASNIQGGANYGYTF
TRBV9	once	TRBJ2-5	CASSPYSDSQETQYF
TRBV7-9	.	TRBJ1-2	CASGLAEGVAYGYTF
TRBV28	.	TRBJ2-1	CASSLWTGLDLANEQFF
TRBV20-1	.	TRBJ1-5	CSASTTGGEKQPQHF
TRBV19	.	TRBJ1-5	CASSIRGQPQHF
TRBV6-5	.	TRBJ1-6	CATSRGGYNSPLHF
TRBV5-6	.	TRBJ2-5	CASSWGQPYQETQYF
TRBV3-1/TRBV3-2	.	TRBJ1-3	CASSQWGRGNSESGNTIYF
TRBV5-8	.	TRBJ1-6	CASSLFQGPNSPLHF
TRBV29-1	.	TRBJ2-1	CSAVGQGVPQGQFF